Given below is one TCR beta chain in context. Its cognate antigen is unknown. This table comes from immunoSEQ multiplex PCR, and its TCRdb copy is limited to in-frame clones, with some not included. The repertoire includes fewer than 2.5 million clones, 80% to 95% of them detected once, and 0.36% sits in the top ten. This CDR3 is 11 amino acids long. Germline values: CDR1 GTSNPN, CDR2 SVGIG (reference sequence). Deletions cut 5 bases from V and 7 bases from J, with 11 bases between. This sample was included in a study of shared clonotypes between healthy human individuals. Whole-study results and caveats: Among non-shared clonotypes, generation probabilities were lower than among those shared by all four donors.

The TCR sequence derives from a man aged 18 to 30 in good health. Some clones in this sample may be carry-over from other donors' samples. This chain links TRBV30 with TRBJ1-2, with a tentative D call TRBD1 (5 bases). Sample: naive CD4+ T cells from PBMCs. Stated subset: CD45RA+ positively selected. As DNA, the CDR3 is TGTGCCTGGTGGCAGGGAGGTGGCTACACCTTC. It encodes CAWWQGGGYTF.